A single sample gave rise to the 17 T cell receptor beta chains below, sequenced in a study of T cells expressing NK-cell markers. TCRdb re-called the 5' RACE reads and shows each CDR3 protein once, DNA omitted. Recorded for this sample: a few hundred thousand distinct CDR3 sequences. The sample was blood T cells: a sorted CD56 or NKG2C T cell subset, CD4+ or CD8+ T cells, or bulk PBMC T cells (not recorded which). The receptors were gathered from a man younger than 35 in good health.

J is TRBJ2-2 and V is TRBV19; TCRdb outputs TRBD2, but without DNA this stays unchecked. Germline CDR1 LNHDA, CDR2 SQIVND (reference sequence). CDR3 length: 14 amino acids. The CDR3 loop reads CASSIGGNTGELFF.

This chain joins TRBV4-3 and TRBJ2-1; the TCRdb call, TRBD1, lacks DNA for checking. The CDR3 is made up of 14 amino acids. The germline V gene has CDR1 LGHNA and CDR2 YSLEER. The CDR3 spells CASSQPDSSREQFF.

The rearrangement joins TRBV20-1 to TRBJ2-3; TCRdb selects TRBD2, and the lack of DNA leaves this call unchecked. The CDR3 length is 14 residues. From germline, CDR1 is DFQATT and CDR2 SNEGSKA (reference sequence). CDR3 amino acids: CSARLAPSTDTQYF.

The chain couples TRBV19 to TRBJ1-4; the TRBD1 assignment by TCRdb is unverifiable without DNA. CDR3 length equals 17 residues. The germline V gene encodes CDR1 LNHDA and CDR2 SQIVND (reference sequence). The CDR3 sequence: CASSIPGEPTTNEKLFF.

The chain recombines TRBV29-1 with TRBJ2-7; the D gene TCRdb calls, TRBD1, cannot be checked with no DNA. Germline assignment: CDR1 SQVTM and CDR2 ANQGSEA. This CDR3 comprises 14 residues. Here the CDR3 reads CSVVGSQGGYEQYF.

The chain employs TRBV6-4 and TRBJ2-2; TCRdb designates TRBD2, a call that cannot be tested without DNA. The germline gives CDR1 MRHNA, CDR2 SNTAGT. The CDR3 runs 17 residues. The CDR3 loop reads CASRERSSGLNTGELFF.

The CDR3 reads CASKGLGNPYEQYF. This rearrangement joins TRBV6-4 to TRBJ2-7. This CDR3 is built from 14 residues. From germline, CDR1 is MRHNA and CDR2 SNTAGT.

The chain recombines TRBV3-1 with TRBJ2-1; TCRdb designates TRBD2, a call that cannot be tested without DNA. This CDR3 has 17 amino acids. The germline V gene has CDR1 LGHDT and CDR2 YNNKEL (reference sequence). The CDR3 is CASSRTPGAGGPNEQFF.

J is TRBJ2-6 and V is TRBV6-5; checking the TCRdb D call of TRBD1 is not possible without DNA. The CDR3 extends over 16 amino acids. CDR1 is MNHEY and CDR2 is SVGAGI in the germline V gene. This chain's CDR3 is CASSFDSNSGANVLTF.

The chain has TRBV27 and TRBJ2-2; no DNA is available, so the TRBD1 call from TCRdb remains unchecked. Germline assignment: CDR1 MNHEY and CDR2 SMNVEV (reference sequence). The CDR3 runs 16 residues. CDR3 loop: CASSSARTGGTGELFF.

The genes are TRBV4-2 and TRBJ1-4; with no DNA, the TCRdb D assignment of TRBD1 cannot be verified. The CDR3 has 15 residues. Germline lookup yields CDR1 LGHNA and CDR2 YNFKEQ. CDR3: CASSQEGTRDEKLFF.

V gene TRBV12-3 or TRBV12-4 combines with J gene TRBJ2-5; TCRdb indicates TRBD1, and absent DNA this call remains unverified. This CDR3 contains 16 residues. This CDR3 is CASSLRQGARGETQYF.

This chain connects TRBV7-8 to TRBJ2-1. The germline V gene encodes CDR1 SGHVS and CDR2 FQNEAQ. The CDR3 loop spans 14 amino acids. CDR3 protein: CASSHFTQDNEQFF.

The chain combines TRBV5-4 with TRBJ2-3; the D call of TRBD1 rests on TCRdb alone, since no DNA is present to check it. Germline V gene lookup returns CDR1 SGHNT and CDR2 YYREEE (reference sequence). This CDR3 has 15 amino acids. This chain's CDR3 is CASSVAPGGADTQYF.

The chain is built from TRBV7-2 and TRBJ2-7; TCRdb lists TRBD1, though no DNA is available to test this call. The CDR3 extends over 14 amino acids. The germline V gene encodes CDR1 SGHTA and CDR2 FQGNSA. CDR3 in amino acids: CASSLEPGFDEQYF.

The rearrangement joins TRBV12-3 or TRBV12-4 to TRBJ2-2; the D gene TCRdb calls, TRBD1, cannot be checked with no DNA. The CDR3 loop spans 16 amino acids. The CDR3 reads CASRPSGQLNTGELFF.

CDR3 protein: CASSVAGDVRTGELFF. The V and J genes are TRBV9 and TRBJ2-2; TCRdb's assignment of TRBD1 cannot be checked, as there is no DNA. CDR1 is SGDLS and CDR2 is YYNGEE in the germline V gene. The CDR3 is 16 residues long. Full variable domain (remainder filled in from reference TRBV9 and TRBJ2-2): DSGVTQTPKHLITATGQRVTLRCSPRSGDLSVYWYQQSLDQGLQFLIQYYNGEERAKGNILERFSAQQFPDLHSELNLSSLELGDSALYFCASSVAGDVRTGELFFGEGSRLTVL.